The rows below give T cell receptor beta chains drawn from one sample of a study of identical twins. Each CDR3 protein is one row after TCRdb ran MiXCR on the 5' RACE reads. The sample lists 500,000 to 650,000 distinct CDR3 sequences; roughly 7.2% were seen once. The same sample was also studied in work on yellow fever vaccine responses in identical twins.

The sequenced sample was PBMCs. These receptors were obtained from a woman younger than 30 in good health. The CDR3 runs from the conserved cysteine through the conserved F or W. A D gene is named only where the DNA matches it firmly. Clone size, where shown, is once, few, many, or a class for clones that have expanded.

j_call v_call clone_size d_call cdr3_aa cdr3_nt
TRBJ2-2 TRBV27 NA NA CASSFGASTGELFF TGTGCCAGCAGTTTTGGAGCTTCCACCGGGGAGCTGTTTTTT
TRBJ2-3 TRBV7-3 NA TRBD2 CASSPNSGTSGRLDTQYF TGTGCCAGCAGCCCCAACTCCGGGACTAGCGGGAGATTAGATACGCAGTATTTT
TRBJ2-2 TRBV6-4 few NA CASSESAGMRTGELFF TGTGCCAGCAGTGAGTCGGCGGGTATGAGGACCGGGGAGCTGTTTTTT
TRBJ2-2 TRBV29-1 NA NA CSTGQLTGELFF TGCAGCACCGGACAGCTCACCGGGGAGCTGTTTTTT
TRBJ1-1 TRBV24-1 many NA CATTTGMNTEAFF TGTGCCACCACTACAGGTATGAACACTGAAGCTTTCTTT
TRBJ2-7 TRBV6-5 few TRBD2 CASSYSKLAGAGEQYF TGTGCCAGCAGTTACTCGAAGTTAGCGGGAGCGGGGGAGCAGTACTTC
TRBJ2-5 TRBV28 NA NA CASSFRPPPQETQYF TGTGCCAGCAGTTTTAGGCCTCCCCCACAAGAGACCCAGTACTTC
TRBJ2-5 TRBV12-3/TRBV12-4 many NA CASSPLRAQETQYF TGTGCCAGCAGTCCCCTCCGAGCCCAAGAGACCCAGTACTTC
TRBJ2-6 TRBV5-1 many NA CASSLAPGANVLTF TGTGCCAGCAGCTTAGCTCCTGGGGCCAACGTCCTGACTTTC
TRBJ1-1 TRBV4-1 many NA CASSQEGQGSSGAFF TGCGCCAGCAGCCAAGAAGGTCAGGGGTCATCGGGAGCTTTCTTT
TRBJ1-2 TRBV12-3/TRBV12-4 many NA CASSLEFRVPHYGYTF TGTGCCAGCAGTTTAGAGTTCAGGGTTCCTCACTATGGCTACACCTTC
TRBJ1-5 TRBV12-3/TRBV12-4 few NA CASSLAGPFQPQHF TGTGCCAGCAGTTTAGCGGGGCCTTTTCAGCCCCAGCATTTT
TRBJ1-2 TRBV20-1 NA TRBD1 CSAVTGRFGGYTF TGCAGTGCCGTGACAGGGCGGTTCGGAGGCTACACCTTC
TRBJ2-1 TRBV29-1 many NA CSVEQQGRIQNEQFF TGCAGCGTTGAACAACAGGGTAGAATACAGAATGAGCAGTTCTTC
TRBJ2-1 TRBV15 many TRBD2 CATSRDELARWGNNEQFF TGTGCCACCAGCAGAGATGAACTAGCGAGGTGGGGGAACAATGAGCAGTTCTTC
TRBJ2-4 TRBV10-3 few NA CAISDMRDIQYF TGTGCCATCAGTGATATGAGGGACATTCAGTACTTC
TRBJ1-2 TRBV10-2 few NA CASSESWGNYGYTF TGCGCCAGCAGTGAGTCCTGGGGGAACTATGGCTACACCTTC
TRBJ1-1 TRBV20-1 few NA CSARDGATDGGNTEAFF TGCAGTGCTAGAGATGGGGCAACCGATGGTGGTAACACTGAAGCTTTCTTT
TRBJ2-5 TRBV14 NA TRBD2 CASSRTRDSGMYQETQYF TGTGCCAGCAGCCGAACCCGGGATAGCGGGATGTACCAAGAGACCCAGTACTTC
TRBJ2-1 TRBV3-1 NA TRBD2 CASSHRGGGRAYNEQFF TGTGCCAGCAGCCACCGAGGGGGCGGGAGGGCCTACAATGAGCAGTTCTTC
TRBJ2-1 TRBV10-2 few TRBD2 CASSDERGANNEQFF TGCGCCAGCAGTGATGAGCGGGGGGCGAACAATGAGCAGTTCTTC
TRBJ1-2 TRBV20-1 NA NA CSARGGVGYGYTF TGCAGTGCTAGAGGAGGGGTGGGCTATGGCTACACCTTC
TRBJ2-3 TRBV7-6 few NA CASSFELSGGTDTQYF TGTGCCAGCAGTTTCGAGCTGTCGGGTGGCACAGATACGCAGTATTTT
TRBJ2-7 TRBV7-8 few TRBD1 CASSGTGNSYEQYF TGTGCCAGCAGCGGGACAGGGAACTCCTACGAGCAGTACTTC
TRBJ1-2 TRBV20-1 few NA CSASTGTPSEGYTF TGCAGTGCCAGCACCGGGACCCCGAGTGAAGGCTACACCTTC
TRBJ1-5 TRBV20-1 many NA CSAREQGNQPQHF TGCAGTGCTAGAGAGCAGGGGAACCAGCCCCAGCATTTT
TRBJ2-1 TRBV5-1 few NA CASSLLASGSSYNEQFF TGCGCCAGCAGCCTGTTGGCTTCGGGGAGCTCCTACAATGAGCAGTTCTTC
TRBJ2-7 TRBV5-1 many NA CASSLVWDTPYEQYF TGCGCCAGCAGCTTGGTCTGGGACACCCCCTACGAGCAGTACTTC
TRBJ2-2 TRBV7-8 many TRBD2 CASSSTGGLGELFF TGTGCCAGCAGCTCGACGGGGGGGCTCGGGGAGCTGTTTTTT
TRBJ2-3 TRBV3-1 few NA CASSLYTSGNTDTQYF TGTGCCAGCAGCCTCTATACGTCGGGTAACACAGATACGCAGTATTTT
TRBJ1-5 TRBV18 NA NA CASSRAGYQPQHF TGTGCCAGCTCACGGGCAGGTTATCAGCCCCAGCATTTT
TRBJ1-4 TRBV5-1 many NA CASSELSLGEKLFF TGCGCCAGCAGCGAGTTGAGTTTGGGAGAAAAACTGTTTTTT
TRBJ1-3 TRBV7-9 many NA CASSQDSSGNTIYF TGTGCCAGCAGCCAAGACAGTTCTGGAAACACCATATATTTT
TRBJ2-1 TRBV28 few TRBD2 CATQGAGDYEQFF TGTGCCACCCAGGGAGCGGGAGACTATGAGCAGTTCTTC
TRBJ1-1 TRBV27 many TRBD1 CASSPSTGWDTEAFF TGTGCCAGCAGTCCCTCGACAGGGTGGGACACTGAAGCTTTCTTT
TRBJ2-5 TRBV12-3/TRBV12-4 NA TRBD2 CASRAGGSQETQYF TGTGCCAGCAGAGCGGGAGGTTCACAAGAGACCCAGTACTTC
TRBJ2-4 TRBV12-3/TRBV12-4 NA TRBD2 CASSAPTSAAKNIQYF TGTGCCAGCAGTGCGCCGACTAGCGCAGCCAAAAACATTCAGTACTTC
TRBJ2-2 TRBV7-3 many NA CASSVHANTGELFF TGTGCCAGCAGCGTTCACGCGAACACCGGGGAGCTGTTTTTT